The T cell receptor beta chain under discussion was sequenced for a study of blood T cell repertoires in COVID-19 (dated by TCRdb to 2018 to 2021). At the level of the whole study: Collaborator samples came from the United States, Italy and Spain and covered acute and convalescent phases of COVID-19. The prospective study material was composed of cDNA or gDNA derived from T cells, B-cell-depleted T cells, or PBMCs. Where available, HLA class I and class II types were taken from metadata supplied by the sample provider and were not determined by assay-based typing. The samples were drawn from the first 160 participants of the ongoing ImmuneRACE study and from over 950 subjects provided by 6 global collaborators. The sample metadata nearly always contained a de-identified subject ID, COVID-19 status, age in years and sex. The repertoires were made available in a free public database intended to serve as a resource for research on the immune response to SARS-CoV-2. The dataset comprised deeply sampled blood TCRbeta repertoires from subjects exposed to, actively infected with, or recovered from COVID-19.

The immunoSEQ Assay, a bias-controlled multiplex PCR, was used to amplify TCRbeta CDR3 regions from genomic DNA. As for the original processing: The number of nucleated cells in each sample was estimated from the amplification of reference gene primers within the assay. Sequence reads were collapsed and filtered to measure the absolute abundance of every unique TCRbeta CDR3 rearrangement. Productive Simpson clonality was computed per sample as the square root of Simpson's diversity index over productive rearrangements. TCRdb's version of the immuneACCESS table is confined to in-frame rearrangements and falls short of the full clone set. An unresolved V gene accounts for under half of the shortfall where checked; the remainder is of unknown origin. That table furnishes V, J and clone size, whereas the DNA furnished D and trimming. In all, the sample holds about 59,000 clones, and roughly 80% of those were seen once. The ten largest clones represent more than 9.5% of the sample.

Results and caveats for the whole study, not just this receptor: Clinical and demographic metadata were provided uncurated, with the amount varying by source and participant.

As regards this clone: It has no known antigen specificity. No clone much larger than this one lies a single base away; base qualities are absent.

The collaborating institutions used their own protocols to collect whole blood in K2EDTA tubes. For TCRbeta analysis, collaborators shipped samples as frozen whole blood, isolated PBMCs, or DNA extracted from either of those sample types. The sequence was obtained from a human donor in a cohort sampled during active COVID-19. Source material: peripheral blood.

The nucleotides are TGTGCCAGCAGTTTTCCCAGGGATACGTACGAGCAGTACTTC. Its protein is CASSFPRDTYEQYF. This chain is built from TRBV28 and TRBJ2-7; TRBD1 is a weak D gene call, 5 bases matching. V was cut back by 3 bases and J by 4 bases, leaving a gap of 13 bases between them. The cysteine opens and the phenylalanine closes a CDR3 of 14 amino acids. The kept DNA is CDR3 alone, 42 bases in frame from the first base. Looking up the germline V gene yields CDR1 MDHEN and CDR2 SYDVKM.